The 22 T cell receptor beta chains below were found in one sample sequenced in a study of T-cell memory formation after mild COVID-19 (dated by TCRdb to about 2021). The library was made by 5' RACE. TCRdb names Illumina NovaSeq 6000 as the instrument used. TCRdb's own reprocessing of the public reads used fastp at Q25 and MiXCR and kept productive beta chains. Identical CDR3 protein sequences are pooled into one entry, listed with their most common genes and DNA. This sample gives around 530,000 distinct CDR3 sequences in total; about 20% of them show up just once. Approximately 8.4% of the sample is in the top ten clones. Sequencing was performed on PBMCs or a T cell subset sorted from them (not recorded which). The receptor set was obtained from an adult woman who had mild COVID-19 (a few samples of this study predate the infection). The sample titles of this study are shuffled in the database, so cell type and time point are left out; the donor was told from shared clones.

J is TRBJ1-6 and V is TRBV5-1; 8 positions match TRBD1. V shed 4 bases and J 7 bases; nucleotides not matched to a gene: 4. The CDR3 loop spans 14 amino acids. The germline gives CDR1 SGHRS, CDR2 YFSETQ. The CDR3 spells CASSPDRANSPLHF. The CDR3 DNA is TGCGCCAGCAGCCCGGACAGGGCAAATTCACCCCTCCACTTT.

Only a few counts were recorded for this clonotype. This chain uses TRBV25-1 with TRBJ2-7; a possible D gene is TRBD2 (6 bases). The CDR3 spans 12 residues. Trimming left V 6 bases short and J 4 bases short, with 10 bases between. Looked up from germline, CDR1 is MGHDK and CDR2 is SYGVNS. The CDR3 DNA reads TGTGCCAGCAGAAATGGGGGGTACGAGCAGTACTTC. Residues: CASRNGGYEQYF.

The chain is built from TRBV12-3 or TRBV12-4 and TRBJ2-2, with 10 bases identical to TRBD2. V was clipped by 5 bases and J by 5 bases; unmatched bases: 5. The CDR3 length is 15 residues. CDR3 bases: TGTGCCAGCAGTCTCAGCGGGAGGGGGACCGGGGAGCTGTTTTTT. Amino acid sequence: CASSLSGRGTGELFF.

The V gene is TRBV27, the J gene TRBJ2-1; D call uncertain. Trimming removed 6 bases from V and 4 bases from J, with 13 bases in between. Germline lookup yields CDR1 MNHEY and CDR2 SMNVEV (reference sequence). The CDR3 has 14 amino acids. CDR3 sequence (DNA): TGTGCCAGCAGGCCGCCATCAGAGTACAATGAGCAGTTCTTC. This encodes CASRPPSEYNEQFF.

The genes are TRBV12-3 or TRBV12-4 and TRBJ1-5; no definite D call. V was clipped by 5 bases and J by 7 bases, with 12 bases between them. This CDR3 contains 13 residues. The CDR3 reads CASSPSPPQPQHF. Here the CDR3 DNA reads TGTGCCAGCAGTCCGTCCCCGCCGCAGCCCCAGCATTTT.

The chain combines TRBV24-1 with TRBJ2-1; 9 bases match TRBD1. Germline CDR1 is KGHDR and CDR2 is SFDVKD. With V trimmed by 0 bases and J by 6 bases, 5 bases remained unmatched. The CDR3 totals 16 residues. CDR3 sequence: CATSDLRRTGVNEQFF. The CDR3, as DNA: TGTGCCACCAGTGATTTGCGCCGGACAGGGGTCAATGAGCAGTTCTTC.

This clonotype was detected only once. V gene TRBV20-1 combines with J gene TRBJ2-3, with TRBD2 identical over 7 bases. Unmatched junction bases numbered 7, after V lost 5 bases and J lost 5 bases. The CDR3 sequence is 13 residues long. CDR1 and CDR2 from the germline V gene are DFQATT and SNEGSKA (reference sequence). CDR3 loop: CSASRGELDTQYF. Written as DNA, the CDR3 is TGCAGTGCTTCCCGGGGGGAACTAGATACGCAGTATTTT.

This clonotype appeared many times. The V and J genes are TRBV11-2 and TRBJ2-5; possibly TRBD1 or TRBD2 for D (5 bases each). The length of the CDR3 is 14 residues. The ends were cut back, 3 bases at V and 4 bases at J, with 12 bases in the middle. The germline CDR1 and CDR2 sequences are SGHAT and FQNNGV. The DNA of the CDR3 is TGTGCCAGCAGCTTCACCGGGACCTCAGAGACCCAGTACTTC. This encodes CASSFTGTSETQYF.

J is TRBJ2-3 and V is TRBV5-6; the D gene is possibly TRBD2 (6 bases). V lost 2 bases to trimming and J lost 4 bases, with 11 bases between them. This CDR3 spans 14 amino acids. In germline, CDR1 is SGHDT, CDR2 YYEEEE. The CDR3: CASSLRGEADTQYF. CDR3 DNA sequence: TGTGCCAGCAGCTTACGAGGGGAGGCAGATACGCAGTATTTT.

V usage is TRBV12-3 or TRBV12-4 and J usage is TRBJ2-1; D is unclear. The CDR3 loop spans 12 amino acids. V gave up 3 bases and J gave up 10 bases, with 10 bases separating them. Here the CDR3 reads CASSFPGYEQFF. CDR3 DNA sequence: TGTGCCAGCAGTTTTCCCGGATACGAGCAGTTCTTC.

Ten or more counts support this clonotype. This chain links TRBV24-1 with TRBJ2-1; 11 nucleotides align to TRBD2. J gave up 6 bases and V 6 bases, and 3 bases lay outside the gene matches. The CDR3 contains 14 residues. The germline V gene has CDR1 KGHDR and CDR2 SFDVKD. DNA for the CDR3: TGTGCCACCAGTATAGCGGGAGGGCCCAATGAGCAGTTCTTC. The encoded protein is CATSIAGGPNEQFF.

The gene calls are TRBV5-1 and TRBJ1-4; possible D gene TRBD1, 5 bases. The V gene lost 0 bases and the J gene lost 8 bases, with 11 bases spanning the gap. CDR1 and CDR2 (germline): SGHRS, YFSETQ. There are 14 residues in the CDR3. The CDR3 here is CASSLGQLQEKLFF. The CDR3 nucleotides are TGCGCCAGCAGCTTGGGACAGCTCCAGGAAAAACTGTTTTTT.

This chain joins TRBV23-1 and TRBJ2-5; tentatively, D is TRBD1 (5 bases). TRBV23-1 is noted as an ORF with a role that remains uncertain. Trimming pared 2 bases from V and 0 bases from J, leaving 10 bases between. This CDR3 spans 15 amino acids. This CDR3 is CASSQTQGNQETQYF. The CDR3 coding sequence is TGCGCCAGCAGTCAAACCCAGGGTAACCAAGAGACCCAGTACTTC.

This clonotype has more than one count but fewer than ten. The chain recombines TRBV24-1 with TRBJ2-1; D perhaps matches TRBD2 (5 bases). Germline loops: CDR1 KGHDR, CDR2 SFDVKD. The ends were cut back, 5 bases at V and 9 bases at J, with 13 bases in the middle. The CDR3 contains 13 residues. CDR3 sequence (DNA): TGTGCCACCAGTGCGCCTAGCTATGGTGAGCAGTTCTTC. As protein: CATSAPSYGEQFF.

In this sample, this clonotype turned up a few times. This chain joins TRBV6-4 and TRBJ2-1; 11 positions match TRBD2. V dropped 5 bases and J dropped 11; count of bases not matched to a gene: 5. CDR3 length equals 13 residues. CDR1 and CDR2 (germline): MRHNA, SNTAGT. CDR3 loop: CASSSLAGGQQFF. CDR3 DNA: TGTGCCAGCAGTTCGCTAGCGGGAGGTCAGCAGTTCTTC.

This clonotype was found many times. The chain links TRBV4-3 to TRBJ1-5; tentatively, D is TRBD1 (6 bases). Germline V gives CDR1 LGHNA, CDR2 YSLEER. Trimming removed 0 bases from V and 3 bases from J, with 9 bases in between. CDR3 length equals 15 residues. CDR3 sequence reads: CASSQEQGNNQPQHF. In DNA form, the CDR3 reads TGCGCCAGCAGCCAAGAGCAGGGGAACAATCAGCCCCAGCATTTT.

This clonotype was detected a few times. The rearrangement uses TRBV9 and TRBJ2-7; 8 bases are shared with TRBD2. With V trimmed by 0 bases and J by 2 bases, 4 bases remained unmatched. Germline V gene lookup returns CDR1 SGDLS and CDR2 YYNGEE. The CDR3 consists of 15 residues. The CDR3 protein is CASSVASGGTYEQYF. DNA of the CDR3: TGTGCCAGCAGCGTAGCGAGCGGGGGTACCTACGAGCAGTACTTC.

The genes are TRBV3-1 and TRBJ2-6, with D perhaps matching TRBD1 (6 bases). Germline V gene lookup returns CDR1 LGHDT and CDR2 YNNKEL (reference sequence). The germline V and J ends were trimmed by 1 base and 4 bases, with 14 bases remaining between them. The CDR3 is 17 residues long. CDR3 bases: TGTGCCAGCAGCCAAGGTTACCAGGGGCAGGGGGCCAACGTCCTGACTTTC. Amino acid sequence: CASSQGYQGQGANVLTF. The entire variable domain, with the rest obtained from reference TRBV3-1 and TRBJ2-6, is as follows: DTAVSQTPKYLVTQMGNDKSIKCEQNLGHDTMYWYKQDSKKFLKIMFSYNNKELIINETVPNRFSPKSPDKAHLNLHINSLELGDSAVYFCASSQGYQGQGANVLTFGAGSRLTVL.

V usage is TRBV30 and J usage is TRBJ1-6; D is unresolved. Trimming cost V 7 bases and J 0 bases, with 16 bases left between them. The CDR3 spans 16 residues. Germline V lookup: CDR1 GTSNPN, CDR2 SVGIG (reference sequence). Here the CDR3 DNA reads TGTGCCTACAGTCTTGGCCTGAGCTCCTATAATTCACCCCTCCACTTT. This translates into CAYSLGLSSYNSPLHF.

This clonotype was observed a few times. CDR3 sequence reads: CATRGLAGTNEQFF. For the CDR3, the DNA is TGTGCCACCAGGGGACTAGCGGGAACCAATGAGCAGTTCTTC. V usage is TRBV24-1 and J usage is TRBJ2-1; the match to TRBD2 covers 13 bases. The germline gives CDR1 KGHDR, CDR2 SFDVKD. J was trimmed by 6 bases and V by 7 bases; bases with no gene match: 2. This CDR3 spans 14 amino acids.

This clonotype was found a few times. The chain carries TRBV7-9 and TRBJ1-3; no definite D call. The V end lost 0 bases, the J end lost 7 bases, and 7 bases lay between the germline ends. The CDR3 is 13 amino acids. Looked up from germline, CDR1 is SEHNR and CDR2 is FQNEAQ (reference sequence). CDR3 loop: CASSLADKNTIYF. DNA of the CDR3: TGTGCCAGCAGCTTAGCGGATAAGAACACCATATATTTT.

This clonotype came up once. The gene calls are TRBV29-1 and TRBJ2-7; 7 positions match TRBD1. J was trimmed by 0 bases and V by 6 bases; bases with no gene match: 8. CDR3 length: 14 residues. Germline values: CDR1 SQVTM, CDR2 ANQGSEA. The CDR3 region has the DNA TGCAGCGTCATCCGGGACAGATCCTCCTACGAGCAGTACTTC. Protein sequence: CSVIRDRSSYEQYF.